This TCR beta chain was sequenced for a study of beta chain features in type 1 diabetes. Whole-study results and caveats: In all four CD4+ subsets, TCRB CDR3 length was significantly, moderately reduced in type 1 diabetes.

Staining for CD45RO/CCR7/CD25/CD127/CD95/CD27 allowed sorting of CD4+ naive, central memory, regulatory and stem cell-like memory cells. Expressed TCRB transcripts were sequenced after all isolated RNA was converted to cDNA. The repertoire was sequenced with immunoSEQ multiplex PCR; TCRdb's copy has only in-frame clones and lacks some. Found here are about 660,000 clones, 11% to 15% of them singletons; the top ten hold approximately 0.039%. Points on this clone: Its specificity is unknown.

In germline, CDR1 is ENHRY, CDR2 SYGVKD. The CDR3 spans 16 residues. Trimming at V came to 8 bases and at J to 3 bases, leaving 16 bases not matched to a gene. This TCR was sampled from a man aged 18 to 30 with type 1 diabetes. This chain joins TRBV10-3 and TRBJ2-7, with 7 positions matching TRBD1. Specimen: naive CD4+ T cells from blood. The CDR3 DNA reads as TGTGCCATCGGGACCCCAGTGACAGGGATCGGCTACGAGCAGTACTTC. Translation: CAIGTPVTGIGYEQYF.